This record looks at one TCR beta chain sequence and its context. Its antigen is not identified. This sample is drawn from a study of shared clonotypes between healthy human individuals. At the level of the study: Three plates were used per donor for CD4 naive, three for CD4 memory, two for CD8 naive and one for CD8 memory. Whole-study results and caveats: Across subsets, estimated richness was generally greater for naive than for memory populations.

Original processing methods: Quality scores were absent from the junction-only immunoSEQ sequences, so filtering differed. Clones were read by immunoSEQ multiplex PCR, and TCRdb kept only the in-frame ones, dropping some. Clone size and V and J calls were adopted from that table, with D and trimming inferred from the DNA. This sample yields about 2.2 million clones, of which just over 90% are seen a single time; about 1.6% belongs to the top ten. This CDR3 has 14 residues. V dropped 1 base and J dropped 7 bases, with 11 bases sitting between them. Germline V gene lookup returns CDR1 MRHNA and CDR2 SNTAGT. The naive CD8 fraction comprised CD45RO-negative cells positively selected for CCR7 and excluded terminally differentiated effector memory CD45RA+ cells. Those who donated were healthy HIV-negative adults, with no recent acute infections or vaccinations reported.

The sample was naive CD8+ T cells from PBMCs. The sequence derives from a man younger than 35 in good health. Some clones in this sample may be carry-over from other donors' samples. This sequence joins TRBV6-4 and TRBJ1-5; D is possibly TRBD1 (5 bases). CDR3 region: CASSDFFGGQPQHF. The CDR3 nucleotides are TGTGCCAGCAGTGACTTCTTTGGGGGGCAGCCCCAGCATTTT.